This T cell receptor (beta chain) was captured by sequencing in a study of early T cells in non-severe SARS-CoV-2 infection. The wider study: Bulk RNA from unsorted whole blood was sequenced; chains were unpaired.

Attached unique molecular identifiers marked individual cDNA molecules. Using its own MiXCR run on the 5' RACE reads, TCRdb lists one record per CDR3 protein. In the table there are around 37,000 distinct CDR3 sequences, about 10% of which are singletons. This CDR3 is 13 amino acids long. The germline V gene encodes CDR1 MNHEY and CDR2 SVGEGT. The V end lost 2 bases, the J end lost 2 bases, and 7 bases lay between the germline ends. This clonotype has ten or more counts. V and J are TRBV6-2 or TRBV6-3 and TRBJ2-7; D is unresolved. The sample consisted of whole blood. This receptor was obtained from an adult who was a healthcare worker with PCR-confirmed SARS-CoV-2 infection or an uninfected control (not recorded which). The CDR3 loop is CASSYVSTYEQYF. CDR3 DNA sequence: TGTGCCAGCAGTTACGTCAGTACCTACGAGCAGTACTTC.